This TCR beta chain was captured by sequencing in a study of T cell changes during pregnancy in multiple sclerosis. The germline V gene has CDR1 SGHRS and CDR2 YFSETQ. The V and J ends lost 5 bases and 3 bases respectively, with 17 bases between them. CDR3 size: 15 residues. Generated by immunoSEQ multiplex PCR, the TCRdb table keeps only in-frame clones and is missing some. Here the sample spans approximately 40,000 clones, over 85% being singletons. The V and J genes are TRBV5-1 and TRBJ1-2; D is unclear. The clonotype was recovered from a female donor with multiple sclerosis, enrolled in a pregnancy study. The sample in question was CD4+ T cells from peripheral blood mononuclear cells, obtained before pregnancy. This chain's CDR3 is CASRSRVTSDYGYTF. For the CDR3, the DNA is TGCGCCAGCAGGTCGAGGGTTACTTCTGACTATGGCTACACCTTC.